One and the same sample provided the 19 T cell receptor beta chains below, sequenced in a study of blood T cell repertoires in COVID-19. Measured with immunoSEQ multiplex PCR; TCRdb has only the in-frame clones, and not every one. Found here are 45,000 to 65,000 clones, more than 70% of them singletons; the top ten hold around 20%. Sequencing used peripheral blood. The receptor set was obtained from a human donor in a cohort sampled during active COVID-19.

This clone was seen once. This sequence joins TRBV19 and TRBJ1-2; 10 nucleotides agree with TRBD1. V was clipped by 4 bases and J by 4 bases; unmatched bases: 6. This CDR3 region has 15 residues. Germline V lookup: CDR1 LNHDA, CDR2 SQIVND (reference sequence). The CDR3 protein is CASSTPGQGFYGYTF. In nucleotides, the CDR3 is TGTGCCAGTAGTACCCCGGGACAGGGGTTCTATGGCTACACCTTC.

The CDR3 DNA sequence: TGTGCCAGCTCACCAACCAGGGGTGTGCATGAAAAACTGTTTTTT. Translating it yields CASSPTRGVHEKLFF. This chain joins TRBV18 and TRBJ1-4; possibly TRBD1 for D (6 bases). Germline V gene sequence: CDR1 KGHSH, CDR2 LQKENI. This CDR3 contains 15 residues. Trimming removed 2 bases at V and 6 bases at J, with 13 bases between.

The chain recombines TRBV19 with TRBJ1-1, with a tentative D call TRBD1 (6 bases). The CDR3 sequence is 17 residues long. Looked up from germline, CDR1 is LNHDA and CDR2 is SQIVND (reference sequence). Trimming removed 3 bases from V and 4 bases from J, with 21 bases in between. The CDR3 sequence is CASSIHRVAESSTEAFF. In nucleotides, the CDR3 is TGTGCCAGTAGTATTCACAGGGTGGCCGAAAGCTCCACTGAAGCTTTCTTT.

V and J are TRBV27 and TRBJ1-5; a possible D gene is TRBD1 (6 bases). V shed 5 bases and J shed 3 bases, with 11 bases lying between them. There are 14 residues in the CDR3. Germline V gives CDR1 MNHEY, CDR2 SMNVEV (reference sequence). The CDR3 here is CASSKDRYNQPQHF. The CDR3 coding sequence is TGTGCCAGCAGTAAGGACAGATACAATCAGCCCCAGCATTTT.

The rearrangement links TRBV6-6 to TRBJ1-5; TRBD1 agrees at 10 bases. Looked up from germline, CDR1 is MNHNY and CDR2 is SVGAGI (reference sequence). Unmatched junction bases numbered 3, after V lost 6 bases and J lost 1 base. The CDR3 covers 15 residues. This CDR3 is CASSAGQGSNQPQHF. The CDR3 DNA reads TGTGCCAGCAGCGCGGGACAGGGGAGCAATCAGCCCCAGCATTTT.

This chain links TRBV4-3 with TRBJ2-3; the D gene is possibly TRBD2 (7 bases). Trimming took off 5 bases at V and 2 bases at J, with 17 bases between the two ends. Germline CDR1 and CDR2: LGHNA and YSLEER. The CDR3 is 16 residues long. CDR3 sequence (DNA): TGCGCCAGCAGCGCCGGTGGGGGGGGACACACAGATACGCAGTATTTT. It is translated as CASSAGGGGHTDTQYF.

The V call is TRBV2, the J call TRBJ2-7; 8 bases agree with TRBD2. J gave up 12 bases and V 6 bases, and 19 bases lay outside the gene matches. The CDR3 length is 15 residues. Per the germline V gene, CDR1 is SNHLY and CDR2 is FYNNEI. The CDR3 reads CASRYNERGSTWWYF. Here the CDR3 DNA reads TGTGCCAGCAGATATAACGAGCGGGGGAGCACCTGGTGGTACTTC.

CDR3 bases: TGCGCCAGCAGCCAAGTGCAGGGCCGGAACACTGAAGCTTTCTTT. It specifies CASSQVQGRNTEAFF. The V gene is TRBV4-3, the J gene TRBJ1-1; possible D gene TRBD1, 5 bases. CDR1 and CDR2 from the germline V gene are LGHNA and YSLEER. V was clipped by 1 base and J by 1 base, with 10 bases between them. This CDR3 spans 15 amino acids.

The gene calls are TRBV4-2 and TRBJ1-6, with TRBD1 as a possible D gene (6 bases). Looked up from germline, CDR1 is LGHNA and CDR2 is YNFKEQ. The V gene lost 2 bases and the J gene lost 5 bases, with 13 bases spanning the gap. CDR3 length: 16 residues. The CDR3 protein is CASSQKARTDNSPLHF. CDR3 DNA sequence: TGTGCCAGCAGCCAAAAGGCCAGGACAGATAATTCACCCCTCCACTTT.

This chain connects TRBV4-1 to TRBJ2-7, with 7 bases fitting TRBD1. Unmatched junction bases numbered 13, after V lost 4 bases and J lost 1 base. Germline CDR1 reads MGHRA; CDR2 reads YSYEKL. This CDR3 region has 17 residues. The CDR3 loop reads CASSLRDSSTFSYEQYF. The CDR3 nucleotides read TGCGCCAGCAGCCTCCGGGACAGTTCGACGTTTTCCTACGAGCAGTACTTC.

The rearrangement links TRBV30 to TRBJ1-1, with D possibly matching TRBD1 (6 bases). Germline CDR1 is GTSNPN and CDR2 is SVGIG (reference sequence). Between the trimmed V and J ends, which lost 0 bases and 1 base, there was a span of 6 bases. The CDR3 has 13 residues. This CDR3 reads CAWSVGGNTEAFF. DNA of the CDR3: TGTGCCTGGAGTGTAGGGGGGAACACTGAAGCTTTCTTT.

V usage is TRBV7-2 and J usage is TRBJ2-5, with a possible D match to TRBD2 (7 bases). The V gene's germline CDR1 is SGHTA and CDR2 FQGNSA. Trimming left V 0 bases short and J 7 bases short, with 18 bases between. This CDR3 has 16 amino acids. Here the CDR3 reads CASSLAGGGGSGTQYF. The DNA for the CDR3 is TGTGCCAGCAGCTTAGCTGGGGGAGGGGGAAGCGGGACCCAGTACTTC.

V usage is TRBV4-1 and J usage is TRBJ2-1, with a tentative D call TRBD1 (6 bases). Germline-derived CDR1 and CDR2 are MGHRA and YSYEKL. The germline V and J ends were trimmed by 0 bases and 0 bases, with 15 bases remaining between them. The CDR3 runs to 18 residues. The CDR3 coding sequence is TGCGCCAGCAGCCAAGATGGCGCAGGGACATACTCCTACAATGAGCAGTTCTTC. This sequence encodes CASSQDGAGTYSYNEQFF.

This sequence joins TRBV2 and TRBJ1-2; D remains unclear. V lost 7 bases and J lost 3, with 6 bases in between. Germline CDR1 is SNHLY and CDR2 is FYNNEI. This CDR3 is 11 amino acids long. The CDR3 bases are TGTGCCAGCAATCCGGACTATGGCTACACCTTC. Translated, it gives CASNPDYGYTF. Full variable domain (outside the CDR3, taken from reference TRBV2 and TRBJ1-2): EPEVTQTPSHQVTQMGQEVILRCVPISNHLYFYWYRQILGQKVEFLVSFYNNEISEKSEIFDDQFSVERPDGSNFTLKIRSTKLEDSAMYFCASNPDYGYTFGSGTRLTVV.

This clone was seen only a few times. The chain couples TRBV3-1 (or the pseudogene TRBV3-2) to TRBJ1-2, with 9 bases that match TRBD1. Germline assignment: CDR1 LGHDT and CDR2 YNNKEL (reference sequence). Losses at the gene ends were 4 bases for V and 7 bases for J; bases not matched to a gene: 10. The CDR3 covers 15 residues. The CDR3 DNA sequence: TGTGCCAGCAGCCGAAGCCCGGGACAGGGCTCTGGCTACACCTTC. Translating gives CASSRSPGQGSGYTF.

CDR3 in amino acids: CASSQGGMVTEAFF. CDR3 bases: TGCGCCAGCAGCCAAGGAGGAATGGTAACTGAAGCTTTCTTT. The chain links TRBV4-1 to TRBJ1-1, with no clear D. The CDR3 runs 14 residues. Germline CDR1 reads MGHRA; CDR2 reads YSYEKL. The V end was cut by 1 base, the J end by 5 bases, with 11 bases between.

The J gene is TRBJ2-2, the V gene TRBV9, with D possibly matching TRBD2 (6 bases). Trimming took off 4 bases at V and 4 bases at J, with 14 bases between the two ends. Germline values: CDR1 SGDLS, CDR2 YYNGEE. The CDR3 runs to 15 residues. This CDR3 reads CASSSRLDRTGELFF. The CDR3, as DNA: TGTGCCAGCAGCTCCCGACTAGACCGCACCGGGGAGCTGTTTTTT. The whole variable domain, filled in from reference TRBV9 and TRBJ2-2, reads DSGVTQTPKHLITATGQRVTLRCSPRSGDLSVYWYQQSLDQGLQFLIQYYNGEERAKGNILERFSAQQFPDLHSELNLSSLELGDSALYFCASSSRLDRTGELFFGEGSRLTVL.

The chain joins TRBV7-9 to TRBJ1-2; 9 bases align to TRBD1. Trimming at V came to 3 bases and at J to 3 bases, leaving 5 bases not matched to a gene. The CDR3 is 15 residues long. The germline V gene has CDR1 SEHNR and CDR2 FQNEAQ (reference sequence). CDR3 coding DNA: TGTGCCAGCAGCTTCGGGACAGGGCGTCACTATGGCTACACCTTC. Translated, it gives CASSFGTGRHYGYTF.

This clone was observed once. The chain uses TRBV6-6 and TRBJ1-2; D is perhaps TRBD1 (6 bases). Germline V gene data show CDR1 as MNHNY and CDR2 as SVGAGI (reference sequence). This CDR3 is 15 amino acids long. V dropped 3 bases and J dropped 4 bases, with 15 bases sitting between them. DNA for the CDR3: TGTGCCAGCAGTTATGATTGGACAGAATCCTATGGCTACACCTTC. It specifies CASSYDWTESYGYTF.